One sample yielded the 2 T cell receptor beta chains listed below, sequenced in a study of blood T cell repertoires in COVID-19. Generated by immunoSEQ multiplex PCR, the TCRdb table keeps only in-frame clones and is missing some. The profile shows more than 150,000 clones, roughly 94% of them singletons. Sequencing input: peripheral blood. The receptors derive from a man aged 30-40 years with COVID-19, enrolled during active disease.

The CDR3 sequence: CASSFNRDRGLSYEQYF. CDR3 nucleotide sequence: TGTGCCAGCAGCTTTAATAGGGACAGGGGGCTTTCCTACGAGCAGTACTTC. The V and J genes are TRBV7-9 and TRBJ2-7; TRBD1 matches at 12 bases. This CDR3 contains 17 residues. Germline lookup yields CDR1 SEHNR and CDR2 FQNEAQ (reference sequence). The J segment lost 1 base and the V segment lost 3 bases, leaving 7 bases of the junction unmatched.

The rearrangement links TRBV2 to TRBJ2-2; D may be TRBD1 (7 bases). Germline V gives CDR1 SNHLY, CDR2 FYNNEI. Trimming took off 3 bases at V and 2 bases at J, with 10 bases between the two ends. The CDR3 runs to 15 residues. CDR3 bases: TGTGCCAGCAGTGAGGAGGGGGCTAACACCGGGGAGCTGTTTTTT. This translates into CASSEEGANTGELFF.